Listed below are T cell receptor beta chains from one sample, sequenced in a study of blood T cell repertoires in COVID-19. TCRdb's copy holds only in-frame clones and misses some; the assay was immunoSEQ multiplex PCR. Counted here are some 71,000 clones, 85% to 90% occurring once; the ten biggest clones make up around 5.3%. The sequencing sample was made of peripheral blood. Receptors originate from a man between 50 and 59 years old with acute or convalescent COVID-19. Both conserved end residues are part of each CDR3. Fields, in order: D gene, clone size, J gene, V gene, CDR3 protein, CDR3 DNA. D genes are given only for firm matches. Not every row has a clone size; where given, it reads once, few, many or a size class.

D gene: TRBD2
clone size: NA
J gene: TRBJ2-3
V gene: TRBV5-1
CDR3 protein: CASSPEFAGATDTQYF
CDR3 DNA: TGCGCCAGCAGCCCGGAGTTCGCGGGAGCAACAGATACGCAGTATTTT

D gene: NA
clone size: NA
J gene: TRBJ2-7
V gene: TRBV5-1
CDR3 protein: CASSSRDSTSYEQYF
CDR3 DNA: TGCGCCAGCAGCTCAAGGGACTCGACCTCCTACGAGCAGTACTTC

D gene: TRBD1
clone size: NA
J gene: TRBJ1-1
V gene: TRBV29-1
CDR3 protein: CSVLVTGGLNTEAFF
CDR3 DNA: TGCAGCGTTCTGGTGACAGGGGGTTTGAACACTGAAGCTTTCTTT

D gene: NA
clone size: once
J gene: TRBJ2-1
V gene: TRBV9
CDR3 protein: CASSVGSTGSEQFF
CDR3 DNA: TGTGCCAGCAGCGTAGGATCCACAGGCAGTGAGCAGTTCTTC

D gene: NA
clone size: NA
J gene: TRBJ2-7
V gene: TRBV5-5
CDR3 protein: CASSQGEVGLNFYYEQYF
CDR3 DNA: TGTGCCAGCAGCCAAGGGGAGGTCGGGCTGAACTTTTACTACGAGCAGTACTTC

D gene: TRBD1
clone size: few
J gene: TRBJ2-7
V gene: TRBV6-5
CDR3 protein: CASSYSYRGAYEQYF
CDR3 DNA: TGTGCCAGCAGTTACTCCTACAGGGGGGCCTACGAGCAGTACTTC

D gene: TRBD2
clone size: NA
J gene: TRBJ2-4
V gene: TRBV11-2
CDR3 protein: CASSLAGSGNQYF
CDR3 DNA: TGTGCCAGCAGCTTAGCTGGTAGCGGGAACCAGTACTTC

D gene: TRBD1
clone size: NA
J gene: TRBJ2-7
V gene: TRBV5-1
CDR3 protein: CASSRWTGDYEQYF
CDR3 DNA: TGCGCCAGCAGCAGATGGACAGGGGACTACGAGCAGTACTTC

D gene: NA
clone size: few
J gene: TRBJ1-4
V gene: TRBV19
CDR3 protein: CASSWAGGPVDEKLFF
CDR3 DNA: TGTGCCAGTAGTTGGGCAGGAGGCCCCGTGGATGAAAAACTGTTTTTT

D gene: NA
clone size: NA
J gene: TRBJ1-5
V gene: TRBV9
CDR3 protein: CASSVEQHQPQHF
CDR3 DNA: TGTGCCAGCAGCGTAGAACAGCATCAGCCCCAGCATTTT

D gene: TRBD1
clone size: NA
J gene: TRBJ2-6
V gene: TRBV5-6
CDR3 protein: CASSSPAGGGGANVLTF
CDR3 DNA: TGTGCCAGCAGCTCGCCGGCAGGGGGTGGTGGGGCCAACGTCCTGACTTTC

D gene: NA
clone size: NA
J gene: TRBJ1-1
V gene: TRBV7-9
CDR3 protein: CASSGQGGGNTEAFF
CDR3 DNA: TGTGCCAGCAGCGGACAAGGGGGGGGAAACACTGAAGCTTTCTTT

D gene: TRBD2
clone size: NA
J gene: TRBJ2-3
V gene: TRBV30
CDR3 protein: CAWRGSSGTDTQYF
CDR3 DNA: TGTGCCTGGAGAGGTAGTAGCGGGACAGATACGCAGTATTTT

D gene: NA
clone size: once
J gene: TRBJ2-3
V gene: TRBV19
CDR3 protein: CASSIDRGSDTQYF
CDR3 DNA: TGTGCCAGTAGTATAGATAGGGGATCAGATACGCAGTATTTT

D gene: NA
clone size: NA
J gene: TRBJ2-1
V gene: TRBV7-9
CDR3 protein: CASSWEGGPHEQFF
CDR3 DNA: TGTGCCAGCAGCTGGGAGGGGGGGCCGCATGAGCAGTTCTTC

D gene: NA
clone size: NA
J gene: TRBJ2-3
V gene: TRBV3-1/TRBV3-2
CDR3 protein: CASSTSLQGYTDTQYF
CDR3 DNA: TGTGCCAGCAGCACATCCCTACAGGGCTACACAGATACGCAGTATTTT

D gene: NA
clone size: NA
J gene: TRBJ2-1
V gene: TRBV3-1/TRBV3-2
CDR3 protein: CASSQDLSDSYNEQFF
CDR3 DNA: TGTGCCAGCAGCCAAGATCTAAGCGATTCCTACAATGAGCAGTTCTTC

D gene: TRBD2
clone size: NA
J gene: TRBJ2-1
V gene: TRBV14
CDR3 protein: CASSLLAASYNEQFF
CDR3 DNA: TGTGCCAGCAGCCTACTAGCGGCCTCCTACAATGAGCAGTTCTTC

D gene: TRBD1
clone size: few
J gene: TRBJ1-1
V gene: TRBV5-1
CDR3 protein: CASSDLRTGHTEAFF
CDR3 DNA: TGCGCCAGCAGTGACCTTAGGACAGGGCACACTGAAGCTTTCTTT

D gene: TRBD1
clone size: NA
J gene: TRBJ2-7
V gene: TRBV19
CDR3 protein: CASSIGRVQGDEQYF
CDR3 DNA: TGTGCCAGTAGTATCGGCCGAGTACAGGGGGACGAGCAGTACTTC

D gene: TRBD2
clone size: NA
J gene: TRBJ2-5
V gene: TRBV3-1/TRBV3-2
CDR3 protein: CASSFRGGETQYF
CDR3 DNA: TGTGCCAGCAGCTTCCGGGGGGGTGAGACCCAGTACTTC

D gene: TRBD2
clone size: NA
J gene: TRBJ2-7
V gene: TRBV27
CDR3 protein: CASSFRDYGPMEQYF
CDR3 DNA: TGTGCCAGCAGTTTCCGGGACTATGGCCCTATGGAGCAGTACTTC

D gene: NA
clone size: NA
J gene: TRBJ2-1
V gene: TRBV18
CDR3 protein: CASSRQLGDTYNEQFF
CDR3 DNA: TGTGCCAGCTCACGCCAATTGGGGGACACCTACAATGAGCAGTTCTTC

D gene: TRBD2
clone size: NA
J gene: TRBJ2-5
V gene: TRBV15
CDR3 protein: CATGRGPSGVQETQYF
CDR3 DNA: TGTGCCACCGGGCGGGGTCCTAGCGGGGTTCAAGAGACCCAGTACTTC

D gene: TRBD2
clone size: NA
J gene: TRBJ2-1
V gene: TRBV11-3
CDR3 protein: CASSQGPGLAGEGSEQFF
CDR3 DNA: TGTGCCAGCAGCCAGGGACCAGGACTAGCGGGGGAGGGAAGTGAGCAGTTCTTC

D gene: TRBD2
clone size: NA
J gene: TRBJ2-3
V gene: TRBV10-2
CDR3 protein: CASSETSGPTPDTQYF
CDR3 DNA: TGCGCCAGCAGTGAGACTAGCGGCCCTACCCCAGATACGCAGTATTTT

D gene: TRBD2
clone size: NA
J gene: TRBJ2-1
V gene: TRBV5-1
CDR3 protein: CASSFLAGTHNEQFF
CDR3 DNA: TGCGCCAGCAGCTTCCTAGCGGGAACCCACAATGAGCAGTTCTTC

D gene: NA
clone size: NA
J gene: TRBJ2-6
V gene: TRBV4-3
CDR3 protein: CASSQPRDGSSGANVLTF
CDR3 DNA: TGCGCCAGCAGCCAGCCCCGGGACGGGAGCTCTGGGGCCAACGTCCTGACTTTC

D gene: TRBD2
clone size: NA
J gene: TRBJ2-5
V gene: TRBV25-1
CDR3 protein: CASSESGSGRAETQYF
CDR3 DNA: TGTGCCAGCAGTGAATCAGGTAGCGGGAGAGCGGAGACCCAGTACTTC

D gene: NA
clone size: NA
J gene: TRBJ1-2
V gene: TRBV5-1
CDR3 protein: CASSLYLGGTGDYGYTF
CDR3 DNA: TGCGCCAGCAGCTTGTATCTCGGGGGAACAGGCGACTATGGCTACACCTTC

D gene: TRBD1
clone size: NA
J gene: TRBJ1-1
V gene: TRBV18
CDR3 protein: CASSEGARTEAFF
CDR3 DNA: TGTGCCAGCTCAGAGGGGGCGCGGACTGAAGCTTTCTTT

D gene: NA
clone size: NA
J gene: TRBJ1-2
V gene: TRBV19
CDR3 protein: CASSRGSSLTNYGYTF
CDR3 DNA: TGTGCCAGTAGTAGGGGCAGTTCTCTAACTAACTATGGCTACACCTTC

D gene: TRBD2
clone size: NA
J gene: TRBJ2-1
V gene: TRBV7-2
CDR3 protein: CASSLTGSGRIRNEQFF
CDR3 DNA: TGTGCCAGCAGCTTAACTGGTAGCGGGAGGATTAGAAATGAGCAGTTCTTC

D gene: NA
clone size: few
J gene: TRBJ1-1
V gene: TRBV11-1
CDR3 protein: CASSLRRGTEAFF
CDR3 DNA: TGTGCCAGCAGCTTAAGGCGAGGCACTGAAGCTTTCTTT

D gene: NA
clone size: NA
J gene: TRBJ1-1
V gene: TRBV27
CDR3 protein: CASSLTGRNTEAFF
CDR3 DNA: TGTGCCAGCAGCCTAACAGGGCGGAACACTGAAGCTTTCTTT

D gene: TRBD2
clone size: few
J gene: TRBJ2-5
V gene: TRBV11-3
CDR3 protein: CASSEGTSGDQETQYF
CDR3 DNA: TGTGCCAGCAGCGAAGGGACTAGCGGAGACCAAGAGACCCAGTACTTC

D gene: TRBD2
clone size: NA
J gene: TRBJ2-1
V gene: TRBV19
CDR3 protein: CASRVAGGMDNEQFF
CDR3 DNA: TGTGCCAGTAGGGTAGCGGGAGGTATGGACAATGAGCAGTTCTTC

D gene: TRBD1
clone size: NA
J gene: TRBJ1-5
V gene: TRBV27
CDR3 protein: CASRPLTGHQPQHF
CDR3 DNA: TGTGCCAGCAGGCCCCTGACAGGGCATCAGCCCCAGCATTTT

D gene: TRBD2
clone size: NA
J gene: TRBJ2-2
V gene: TRBV7-9
CDR3 protein: CASSITTLTSGSVGELFF
CDR3 DNA: TGTGCCAGCAGCATAACAACCCTGACTAGCGGGAGTGTCGGGGAGCTGTTTTTT

D gene: TRBD2
clone size: NA
J gene: TRBJ2-3
V gene: TRBV4-1
CDR3 protein: CASSQDLAGGFTDTQYF
CDR3 DNA: TGCGCCAGCAGCCAAGATCTAGCGGGAGGGTTCACAGATACGCAGTATTTT

D gene: TRBD1
clone size: NA
J gene: TRBJ2-7
V gene: TRBV6-5
CDR3 protein: CASSYAADRPTYEQYF
CDR3 DNA: TGTGCCAGCAGTTACGCCGCGGACAGGCCAACCTACGAGCAGTACTTC

D gene: TRBD2
clone size: NA
J gene: TRBJ2-1
V gene: TRBV5-1
CDR3 protein: CASSPRGGGRAYEQFF
CDR3 DNA: TGCGCCAGCAGCCCCAGGGGTGGCGGGAGGGCGTACGAGCAGTTCTTC

D gene: TRBD2
clone size: NA
J gene: TRBJ2-5
V gene: TRBV7-2
CDR3 protein: CASSRGLALETQYF
CDR3 DNA: TGTGCCAGCAGCAGGGGACTAGCGTTGGAGACCCAGTACTTC

D gene: TRBD2
clone size: NA
J gene: TRBJ2-1
V gene: TRBV2
CDR3 protein: CASSERLAGGAYNEQFF
CDR3 DNA: TGTGCCAGCAGTGAACGACTAGCGGGAGGAGCCTACAATGAGCAGTTCTTC

D gene: TRBD2
clone size: NA
J gene: TRBJ2-1
V gene: TRBV4-1
CDR3 protein: CASSRQATVSGRAGEQFF
CDR3 DNA: TGCGCCAGCAGCCGACAAGCGACCGTCAGCGGGAGGGCCGGTGAGCAGTTCTTC

D gene: NA
clone size: NA
J gene: TRBJ1-4
V gene: TRBV4-1
CDR3 protein: CASRNREGEKLFF
CDR3 DNA: TGCGCCAGCAGGAACAGGGAGGGGGAAAAACTGTTTTTT

D gene: TRBD2
clone size: NA
J gene: TRBJ2-5
V gene: TRBV29-1
CDR3 protein: CSVAVGTSGRGETQYF
CDR3 DNA: TGCAGCGTTGCGGTCGGGACTAGCGGGAGGGGGGAGACCCAGTACTTC

D gene: NA
clone size: NA
J gene: TRBJ2-1
V gene: TRBV10-3
CDR3 protein: CAISDRSSRIHNEQFF
CDR3 DNA: TGTGCCATCAGTGATCGGTCTAGCCGAATCCACAATGAGCAGTTCTTC

D gene: TRBD2
clone size: NA
J gene: TRBJ2-3
V gene: TRBV19
CDR3 protein: CASWGGSSGTTDTQYF
CDR3 DNA: TGTGCCAGTTGGGGAGGGTCTAGCGGAACCACAGATACGCAGTATTTT

D gene: TRBD2
clone size: NA
J gene: TRBJ2-1
V gene: TRBV24-1
CDR3 protein: CATSAERGLARGGEQFF
CDR3 DNA: TGTGCCACCAGTGCCGAGAGAGGACTAGCGAGAGGAGGTGAGCAGTTCTTC

D gene: TRBD1
clone size: NA
J gene: TRBJ2-7
V gene: TRBV6-5
CDR3 protein: CASSYWVEQGAYEQYF
CDR3 DNA: TGTGCCAGCAGTTATTGGGTGGAGCAGGGGGCCTACGAGCAGTACTTC

D gene: NA
clone size: once
J gene: TRBJ2-1
V gene: TRBV19
CDR3 protein: CASSWRGSYNEQFF
CDR3 DNA: TGTGCCAGTAGTTGGCGGGGCTCCTACAATGAGCAGTTCTTC

D gene: NA
clone size: NA
J gene: TRBJ1-1
V gene: TRBV12-3/TRBV12-4
CDR3 protein: CASSLLPNTEAFF
CDR3 DNA: TGTGCCAGCAGTTTACTCCCTAACACTGAAGCTTTCTTT

D gene: TRBD1
clone size: NA
J gene: TRBJ2-3
V gene: TRBV4-3
CDR3 protein: CASSKTGAGTDTQYF
CDR3 DNA: TGCGCCAGCAGCAAGACAGGGGCTGGCACAGATACGCAGTATTTT

D gene: NA
clone size: NA
J gene: TRBJ1-1
V gene: TRBV7-8
CDR3 protein: CASRTGTTNTEAFF
CDR3 DNA: TGTGCCAGCAGGACCGGGACAACTAACACTGAAGCTTTCTTT